The rows below give T cell receptor beta chains drawn from one sample of a study of a mutant IDH1 vaccine in newly diagnosed glioma. Which antigens these TCRs recognize remains unknown. Generated by immunoSEQ multiplex PCR, the TCRdb table keeps only in-frame clones and is missing some. Here the sample spans about 32,000 clones, about four fifths being singletons. The input for sequencing was PBMCs, taken from a glioma patient whose treatment included an IDH1 peptide vaccine. These receptors came from a young woman with glioma. Each CDR3 is given with its conserved first and last residue. The D gene is left open where the match is weak. Clone size appears in some rows only: once, few, many, or a class for an expanded clone.

V gene: TRBV6-5
D gene: TRBD1
J gene: TRBJ1-1
clone size: .
CDR3 protein: CASSSDRVNTEAFF
CDR3 DNA: TGTGCCAGCAGTTCCGACAGGGTTAACACTGAAGCTTTCTTT

V gene: TRBV11-2
D gene: .
J gene: TRBJ2-1
clone size: few
CDR3 protein: CASSLGVAIVGEQFF
CDR3 DNA: TGTGCCAGCAGCTTAGGAGTAGCAATTGTTGGGGAGCAGTTCTTC

V gene: TRBV14
D gene: .
J gene: TRBJ1-1
clone size: .
CDR3 protein: CASSQEFFAAGVTNTEAFF
CDR3 DNA: TGTGCCAGCAGCCAAGAATTCTTTGCGGCAGGGGTTACGAACACTGAAGCTTTCTTT

V gene: TRBV29-1
D gene: .
J gene: TRBJ2-7
clone size: .
CDR3 protein: CSVNGVEEQYF
CDR3 DNA: TGCAGCGTAAACGGGGTGGAGGAGCAGTACTTC

V gene: TRBV19
D gene: .
J gene: TRBJ1-5
clone size: .
CDR3 protein: CASSRAGEGRPQHF
CDR3 DNA: TGTGCCAGTAGTAGAGCCGGGGAGGGTCGGCCCCAGCATTTT

V gene: TRBV6-5
D gene: .
J gene: TRBJ1-1
clone size: .
CDR3 protein: CASSQQGNTEAFF
CDR3 DNA: TGTGCCAGCAGTCAACAGGGGAACACTGAAGCTTTCTTT

V gene: TRBV9
D gene: .
J gene: TRBJ1-1
clone size: once
CDR3 protein: CASSELFPEAFF
CDR3 DNA: TGTGCCAGCAGCGAGTTATTCCCTGAAGCTTTCTTT

V gene: TRBV4-2
D gene: .
J gene: TRBJ2-5
clone size: .
CDR3 protein: CASSQDASRETQYF
CDR3 DNA: TGTGCCAGCAGCCAAGACGCTAGCAGAGAGACCCAGTACTTC

V gene: TRBV4-2
D gene: TRBD1
J gene: TRBJ1-5
clone size: few
CDR3 protein: CASSQDMTGRQPQHF
CDR3 DNA: TGTGCCAGCAGCCAAGATATGACAGGGCGCCAGCCCCAGCATTTT

V gene: TRBV10-3
D gene: .
J gene: TRBJ2-2
clone size: .
CDR3 protein: CAIRGRQDTGELFF
CDR3 DNA: TGTGCCATCAGGGGAAGACAAGACACCGGGGAGCTGTTTTTT

V gene: TRBV2
D gene: .
J gene: TRBJ2-1
clone size: .
CDR3 protein: CASSVPPRLGEQFF
CDR3 DNA: TGTGCCAGCAGCGTTCCCCCTAGGTTAGGTGAGCAGTTCTTC

V gene: TRBV6-1
D gene: .
J gene: TRBJ1-5
clone size: few
CDR3 protein: CASSEGGSYQPQHF
CDR3 DNA: TGTGCCAGCAGTGAAGGAGGGAGTTATCAGCCCCAGCATTTT

V gene: TRBV14
D gene: TRBD2
J gene: TRBJ2-5
clone size: .
CDR3 protein: CASSTETSGGSETQYF
CDR3 DNA: TGTGCCAGCAGCACCGAAACTAGCGGGGGGTCCGAGACCCAGTACTTC

V gene: TRBV28
D gene: .
J gene: TRBJ1-5
clone size: .
CDR3 protein: CASSFVGSSNQPQHF
CDR3 DNA: TGTGCCAGCAGTTTTGTTGGCAGCTCCAATCAGCCCCAGCATTTT

V gene: TRBV28
D gene: TRBD1
J gene: TRBJ1-5
clone size: .
CDR3 protein: CASRRRNRDRDDSNQPQHF
CDR3 DNA: TGTGCCAGCAGGAGACGCAACCGGGACAGGGATGATAGCAATCAGCCCCAGCATTTT

V gene: TRBV30
D gene: TRBD1
J gene: TRBJ1-5
clone size: few
CDR3 protein: CAWSHQGGNQPQHF
CDR3 DNA: TGTGCCTGGAGCCATCAGGGGGGCAATCAGCCCCAGCATTTT

V gene: TRBV25-1
D gene: .
J gene: TRBJ2-5
clone size: .
CDR3 protein: CASSEISSGAQYF
CDR3 DNA: TGTGCCAGCAGTGAAATTAGTTCAGGGGCCCAGTACTTC

V gene: TRBV28
D gene: TRBD2
J gene: TRBJ2-3
clone size: .
CDR3 protein: CASSLAGLPNTDTQYF
CDR3 DNA: TGTGCCAGCAGTCTTGCGGGACTACCCAACACAGATACGCAGTATTTT

V gene: TRBV7-9
D gene: .
J gene: TRBJ2-7
clone size: .
CDR3 protein: CATSGTYEQYF
CDR3 DNA: TGTGCCACGTCAGGCACTTACGAGCAGTACTTC

V gene: TRBV28
D gene: .
J gene: TRBJ1-1
clone size: .
CDR3 protein: CASEKGEVNTEAFF
CDR3 DNA: TGTGCCAGCGAAAAAGGAGAGGTCAACACTGAAGCTTTCTTT

V gene: TRBV4-1
D gene: TRBD1
J gene: TRBJ1-2
clone size: .
CDR3 protein: CASSRDRGNYGYTF
CDR3 DNA: TGCGCCAGCAGCCGGGACAGGGGGAACTATGGCTACACCTTC

V gene: TRBV19
D gene: TRBD1
J gene: TRBJ2-5
clone size: .
CDR3 protein: CASSTRQGWETQYF
CDR3 DNA: TGTGCCAGTAGTACCCGACAGGGCTGGGAGACCCAGTACTTC

V gene: TRBV6-1
D gene: .
J gene: TRBJ1-3
clone size: .
CDR3 protein: CASSSTGGSGNTIYF
CDR3 DNA: TGTGCCAGCAGTTCAACCGGAGGCTCTGGAAACACCATATATTTT

V gene: TRBV29-1
D gene: .
J gene: TRBJ2-1
clone size: .
CDR3 protein: CSVVLVPPASSEQFF
CDR3 DNA: TGCAGCGTTGTTCTGGTCCCTCCCGCTTCGAGTGAGCAGTTCTTC

V gene: TRBV29-1
D gene: TRBD1
J gene: TRBJ2-1
clone size: .
CDR3 protein: CSVRGQLSSYNEQFF
CDR3 DNA: TGCAGCGTGAGGGGACAGCTTTCCTCCTACAATGAGCAGTTCTTC